This entry concerns a single T cell receptor (beta chain). This specimen comes from a study of blood T cell repertoires in COVID-19. Overall study: Specimens from acute and convalescent COVID-19 originated in the United States, Italy and Spain. PBMCs, B-cell-depleted T cells, or T cells were the source of the cDNA or gDNA that made up the material.

TCRdb keeps only in-frame clones here, not all; method: immunoSEQ multiplex PCR. The sample consists of 100,000 to 150,000 clones, approximately 87% of them appearing once. The sequenced sample consisted of peripheral blood. The TCR was taken from an older man who had recovered from COVID-19.

The CDR3 here is CASRLGELNEKLFF. The CDR3 coding sequence is TGTGCCAGCAGACTGGGAGAACTTAATGAAAAACTGTTTTTT. V and J are TRBV28 and TRBJ1-4; D gene uncertain. Between the trimmed V and J ends, which lost 6 bases and 4 bases, there was a span of 12 bases. This CDR3 is 14 amino acids long. Germline lookup yields CDR1 MDHEN and CDR2 SYDVKM.